This T cell receptor (beta chain) emerged from a study of T cells in localized non-small cell lung cancer. This clone was seen once. Germline V gene lookup returns CDR1 KGHSH and CDR2 LQKENI. The CDR3 covers 14 residues. V lost 3 bases to trimming and J lost 2 bases; unmatched junction nucleotides: 3. Repertoires were generated with immunoSEQ multiplex PCR, while TCRdb's copy carries only in-frame clones and drops some. The top ten hold around 4.9% of the sample, which has thousands of clones, around 27% seen once. Sequenced here: lung tumor tissue, sampled before any cancer treatment. V usage is TRBV18 and J usage is TRBJ2-7; 8 bases are a match to TRBD1. This receptor was identified in a man aged 35-75 years with stage II lung adenocarcinoma. CDR3 DNA sequence: TGTGCCAGCTCACCTTCGACAGGGGCCTACGAGCAGTACTTC. Encoded protein: CASSPSTGAYEQYF.